The T cell receptor beta chain under discussion was sequenced for a study of T-cell memory formation after mild COVID-19. Study-level points and caveats: CD4+ clones that contracted lay mainly in CM and EM; CD8+ ones lay in EMRA.

TCRdb re-derived calls from the 5' RACE reads in MiXCR, one entry per CDR3 protein. Of approximately 300,000 distinct CDR3 sequences detected, approximately 15% appear once; the ten largest clones hold roughly 20%. Germline assignment: CDR1 SGHTA and CDR2 FQGNSA. V shed 8 bases and J shed 1 base, with 14 bases lying between them. This CDR3 spans 14 amino acids. In this sample, this clonotype turned up a few times. Its specificity is unknown. This chain links TRBV7-2 with TRBJ2-5; a weak D match, TRBD2 (6 bases). The TCR comes from a man aged 18 to 30 who had mild COVID-19 (a few samples of this study predate the infection). Cell type and time point are not known. The sample taken for sequencing was PBMCs or a T cell subset sorted from them (not recorded which). For the CDR3, the DNA is TGTGCCAGCGGGCCTCGGGGAGGCCAAGAGACCCAGTACTTC. Translating gives CASGPRGGQETQYF.